One sample yielded the 15 T cell receptor beta chains listed below, sequenced in a study of regulatory T cells in long-lasting Graves disease (dated by TCRdb to about 2021). The library was produced with multiplex PCR. Instrument used: Illumina HiSeq 4000. TCR beta libraries were built with iRepertoire HTBI primers and Arm-PCR amplification of CDR3 regions. TCRdb took the public reads, trimmed them with fastp at Q25, ran MiXCR for clone calling and kept in-frame beta chains. For every CDR3 protein sequence, its rows merge into one entry that carries the most common genes and DNA. Recorded for this sample are roughly 430,000 distinct CDR3 sequences; approximately 16% of them occurred a single time. The ten most abundant clones make up around a tenth of the sample. This specimen's time point label, interpreted: newly diagnosed GD, antithyroid drugs for less than 3 months. For both TCR sequencing and RNA sequencing, RNA was extracted from PBMCs in TRIzol.

The data also belong to a second study, concerning T cells in Graves' hyperthyroidism and ophthalmopathy.

Sequences were derived from peripheral blood mononuclear cells (PBMCs), sampled at new diagnosis, from a patient treated with antithyroid drugs. These receptors were taken from a woman younger than 45 with Graves disease. Donor details come from another sample of the same person, matched by shared clones.

The chain uses TRBV4-3 and TRBJ2-2, with D possibly TRBD2 on 6 matching bases. The germline CDR1 and CDR2 sequences are LGHNA and YSLEER. Trimming removed 0 bases from V and 6 bases from J, with 8 bases in between. The CDR3 is 14 residues long. The CDR3 DNA reads as TGCGCCAGCAGCCAAGATTCGGGGGCCGGGGAGCTGTTTTTT. Translated: CASSQDSGAGELFF.

This clonotype was detected only a few times. The chain links TRBV3-1 to TRBJ2-1; weak D call: TRBD2 (6 bases). CDR3 length: 17 residues. The V gene lost 0 bases and the J gene lost 6 bases, with 18 bases spanning the gap. Germline CDR1 reads LGHDT; CDR2 reads YNNKEL (reference sequence). The chain's CDR3 is CASSQESGGRSPNEQFF. The CDR3 DNA reads as TGTGCCAGCAGCCAAGAAAGTGGGGGGAGGTCCCCCAATGAGCAGTTCTTC.

This clonotype was observed at least ten times. The chain couples TRBV7-9 to TRBJ1-1, with D maybe TRBD1 (5 bases). V gave up 1 base and J gave up 0 bases, with 18 bases separating them. Looked up from germline, CDR1 is SEHNR and CDR2 is FQNEAQ (reference sequence). This CDR3 region has 18 residues. The CDR3, as DNA: TGTGCCAGCAGCTTAGGGGCTAGGACACCTAACATGAACACTGAAGCTTTCTTT. It is translated as CASSLGARTPNMNTEAFF.

This clonotype has just a few counts. The V and J genes are TRBV9 and TRBJ1-5; D uncertain. Germline V gene sequence: CDR1 SGDLS, CDR2 YYNGEE. The V and J ends lost 2 bases and 5 bases respectively, with 8 bases between them. The CDR3 consists of 13 residues. CDR3 sequence: CASSVSPHQPQHF. The CDR3 DNA is TGTGCCAGCAGCGTGTCCCCTCATCAGCCCCAGCATTTT. Based on the CDR3 plus reference TRBV9 and TRBJ1-5, the full variable domain is DSGVTQTPKHLITATGQRVTLRCSPRSGDLSVYWYQQSLDQGLQFLIQYYNGEERAKGNILERFSAQQFPDLHSELNLSSLELGDSALYFCASSVSPHQPQHFGDGTRLSIL.

At least ten counts were recorded for this clonotype. This chain joins TRBV27 and TRBJ2-3; D is unresolved. Germline V lookup: CDR1 MNHEY, CDR2 SMNVEV (reference sequence). The germline V and J ends were trimmed by 2 bases and 3 bases, with 15 bases remaining between them. CDR3 size: 16 residues. CDR3 nucleotides: TGTGCCAGCAGTTTAATGGGCCGAACCTCAACAGATACGCAGTATTTT. This translates into CASSLMGRTSTDTQYF.

The gene calls are TRBV7-8 and TRBJ1-2; D not certain. This CDR3 is 17 amino acids long. Germline CDR1 is SGHVS and CDR2 is FQNEAQ. Between the trimmed V and J ends, which lost 1 base and 6 bases, there was a span of 21 bases. CDR3 residues: CASSLDVPTALRDGYTF. As DNA, the CDR3 is TGTGCCAGCAGCTTAGATGTTCCCACCGCCCTAAGGGATGGCTACACCTTC.

The genes are TRBV7-9 and TRBJ2-3; perhaps TRBD2 as D (6 bases). Trimming removed 5 bases at V and 5 bases at J, with 14 bases between. Germline CDR1 is SEHNR and CDR2 is FQNEAQ (reference sequence). The CDR3 covers 14 residues. CDR3 protein: CASSPPAGRDTQYF. The CDR3 DNA is TGTGCCAGCAGCCCCCCTGCGGGAAGAGATACGCAGTATTTT.

There are many counts of this clonotype. A single base separates this from a much larger clone, so it may be a read error. The chain is built from TRBV4-1 and TRBJ2-7, with TRBD2 matching 10 bases. The CDR3 extends over 13 amino acids. Germline V gene sequence: CDR1 MGHRA, CDR2 YSYEKL. The DNA for the CDR3 is TGCACCAGCAGCCCTAGCGGGAGTGACGAGCAGTACTTC. Residues: CTSSPSGSDEQYF.

The table lists this clonotype with many counts. This chain links TRBV5-1 with TRBJ1-1; D gene ambiguous. V was trimmed by 4 bases and J by 0 bases, leaving 10 bases between them. The CDR3 covers 14 residues. The germline CDR1 and CDR2 sequences are SGHRS and YFSETQ. CDR3 DNA sequence: TGCGCCAGCAGCCTAGACGGGATGAACACTGAAGCTTTCTTT. Residues: CASSLDGMNTEAFF.

This sequence joins TRBV6-1 and TRBJ2-7; 7 bases are shared with TRBD1. This CDR3 spans 14 amino acids. The trim removed 5 bases at V and 1 base at J, leaving 5 bases unmatched. The germline gives CDR1 MNHNS, CDR2 SASEGT. The CDR3 here is CASSTGARSYEQYF. CDR3 nucleotide sequence: TGTGCCAGCAGTACAGGGGCAAGGTCCTACGAGCAGTACTTC.

This clonotype occurred many times. This chain connects TRBV28 to TRBJ2-1; D might be TRBD2 (5 bases). Trimming cost V 4 bases and J 12 bases, with 13 bases left between them. CDR3 length: 12 amino acids. Per the germline V gene, CDR1 is MDHEN and CDR2 is SYDVKM. The CDR3 nucleotides read TGTGCCAGCAGTTCACTCAACCGGGGGCAGTTCTTC. It codes for CASSSLNRGQFF.

The chain has TRBV15 and TRBJ2-2; 7 nucleotides match TRBD2. V was clipped by 4 bases and J by 2 bases; unmatched bases: 7. There are 16 residues in the CDR3. CDR1 is LNHNV, CDR2 YYDKDF, per germline (reference sequence). The CDR3 DNA reads TGTGCCACCAGCAAAGCCGCGGGACTAAACACCGGGGAGCTGTTTTTT. Amino acid sequence: CATSKAAGLNTGELFF.

This clonotype showed up many times. This sequence joins TRBV30 and TRBJ1-4, with D unclear. The germline V gene encodes CDR1 GTSNPN and CDR2 SVGIG (reference sequence). CDR3 size: 13 residues. V lost 2 bases to trimming and J lost 6 bases, with 10 bases between them. The CDR3 DNA is TGTGCCTGGAGTACCTGGTGGGATGAAAAACTGTTTTTT. Protein product: CAWSTWWDEKLFF.

This chain uses TRBV7-8 with TRBJ2-3; 12 bases fit TRBD2. Germline CDR1 is SGHVS and CDR2 is FQNEAQ. V shed 4 bases and J 6 bases; nucleotides not matched to a gene: 2. The CDR3 runs 14 residues. The CDR3, as DNA: TGTGCCAGCAGCTCGCTAGCGGGAGGGGATACGCAGTATTTT. Translated: CASSSLAGGDTQYF.

With regard to this clonotype: A clone one base away is much larger, so this may be a read error. This rearrangement joins TRBV11-2 to TRBJ2-7; TRBD2 matches 9 bases. From germline, CDR1 is SGHAT and CDR2 FQNNGV. This CDR3 contains 15 residues. The CDR3 DNA is TGTGCCAGCAGCTCCGGTAGCGGGAGCTCCTACGAGCAGTGCTTC. The encoded protein is CASSSGSGSSYEQCF.